This T cell receptor (beta chain) originates from a study of cytomegalovirus exposure and HLA in healthy donors. The ends lost 2 bases at V and 9 bases at J; junction bases unmatched: 8. Per germline, CDR1 SGHAT and CDR2 FQNNGV. The CDR3 consists of 15 residues. A multiplex PCR was run with 60 Vbeta primers and 13 Jbeta primers. The assay was immunoSEQ multiplex PCR, and TCRdb's table has in-frame clones only and misses some. The repertoire holds 200,000 to 250,000 clones, with roughly 89% as singletons. Specimen: PBMCs. This sequence originates from a young woman in good health and CMV-seronegative. The chain employs TRBV11-2 and TRBJ2-1; 9 bases agree with TRBD2. The CDR3 region is CASSLLAGGPGEQFF. In DNA, the CDR3 is TGTGCCAGCAGCTTACTTGCGGGAGGGCCGGGTGAGCAGTTCTTC.